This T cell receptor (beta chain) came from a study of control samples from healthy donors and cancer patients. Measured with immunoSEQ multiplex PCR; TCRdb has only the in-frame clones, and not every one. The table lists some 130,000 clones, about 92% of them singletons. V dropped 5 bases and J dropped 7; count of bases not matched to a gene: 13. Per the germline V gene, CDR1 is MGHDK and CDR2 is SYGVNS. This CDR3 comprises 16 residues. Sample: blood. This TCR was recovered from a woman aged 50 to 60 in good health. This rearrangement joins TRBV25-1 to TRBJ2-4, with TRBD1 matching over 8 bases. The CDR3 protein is CASSTPSTGERNIQYF. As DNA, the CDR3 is TGTGCCAGCAGTACCCCCTCGACAGGGGAGAGGAACATTCAGTACTTC.